Following are 7 T cell receptor beta chains from one sample sequenced in a study of blood T cell repertoires in COVID-19. Using immunoSEQ multiplex PCR, the repertoire was profiled, and TCRdb retains in-frame clones only, with some absent. The sample consists of about 250,000 clones, around 82% of them appearing once. Sequenced sample: PBMCs or T cells enriched from blood (not recorded which). The receptors derive from a man aged 45-60 years who had recovered from COVID-19.

The rearrangement links TRBV7-2 to TRBJ2-1; no firm D call. Trimming left V 0 bases short and J 5 bases short, with 5 bases between. Germline V gene lookup returns CDR1 SGHTA and CDR2 FQGNSA. The CDR3 covers 13 residues. This chain's CDR3 is CASSLARDNEQFF. CDR3 in DNA: TGTGCCAGCAGCTTAGCCCGGGACAATGAGCAGTTCTTC.

The genes are TRBV9 and TRBJ2-2, with 14 bases aligning to TRBD2. The CDR3 is 18 amino acids. The germline V gene encodes CDR1 SGDLS and CDR2 YYNGEE. Losses at the gene ends were 4 bases for V and 5 bases for J; bases not matched to a gene: 10. In DNA form, the CDR3 reads TGTGCCAGCAGCCCTGGGACTAGCGGGGGTACAGGGACCGGGGAGCTGTTTTTT. It translates to CASSPGTSGGTGTGELFF.

This chain uses TRBV5-1 with TRBJ1-1; 9 bases map to TRBD1. Germline-derived CDR1 and CDR2 are SGHRS and YFSETQ. After removal of 4 bases from V and 8 bases from J, the junction contained 9 bases not matched to a gene. The CDR3 loop spans 14 amino acids. CDR3: CASSRSDRGYEAFF. The DNA for the CDR3 is TGCGCCAGCAGCAGAAGCGACAGGGGGTACGAAGCTTTCTTT. Based on the CDR3 plus reference TRBV5-1 and TRBJ1-1, the full variable domain is KAGVTQTPRYLIKTRGQQVTLSCSPISGHRSVSWYQQTPGQGLQFLFEYFSETQRNKGNFPGRFSGRQFSNSRSEMNVSTLELGDSALYLCASSRSDRGYEAFFGQGTRLTVV.

The gene calls are TRBV5-1 and TRBJ1-6; tentative D call: TRBD1 (5 bases). V was cut by 4 bases and J by 10 bases, with 15 bases left in between. CDR1 is SGHRS and CDR2 is YFSETQ in the germline V gene. The CDR3 runs 14 residues. CDR3 in DNA: TGCGCCAGCAGCCCCAGGGAGGGTGAATCACCCCTCCACTTT. Protein sequence: CASSPREGESPLHF.

J is TRBJ1-1 and V is TRBV18; TRBD1 aligns across 7 bases. V shed 3 bases and J 5 bases; nucleotides not matched to a gene: 6. The CDR3 spans 14 residues. Germline V gives CDR1 KGHSH, CDR2 LQKENI. The CDR3 coding sequence is TGTGCCAGCTCACCGTCGCAGGGGGTGACTGAAGCTTTCTTT. Residues: CASSPSQGVTEAFF.

This clone has just one count. This sequence joins TRBV30 and TRBJ2-1; D possibly corresponds to TRBD1 (6 bases). The V and J ends lost 4 bases and 3 bases respectively, with 13 bases between them. Germline values: CDR1 GTSNPN, CDR2 SVGIG (reference sequence). The CDR3 loop spans 14 amino acids. In DNA, the CDR3 is TGTGCCTGGAATCACAGGGCCTACTACAATGAGCAGTTCTTC. Translating gives CAWNHRAYYNEQFF.

The chain links TRBV11-1 to TRBJ2-5, with 15 bases identical to TRBD2. Germline values: CDR1 SGHAT, CDR2 FQDESV (reference sequence). The trim removed 4 bases at V and 1 base at J, leaving 1 base unmatched. The CDR3 contains 16 residues. The CDR3 sequence is CASSWGLAGGQETQYF. The CDR3 bases are TGTGCCAGCAGCTGGGGACTAGCGGGAGGCCAAGAGACCCAGTACTTC.